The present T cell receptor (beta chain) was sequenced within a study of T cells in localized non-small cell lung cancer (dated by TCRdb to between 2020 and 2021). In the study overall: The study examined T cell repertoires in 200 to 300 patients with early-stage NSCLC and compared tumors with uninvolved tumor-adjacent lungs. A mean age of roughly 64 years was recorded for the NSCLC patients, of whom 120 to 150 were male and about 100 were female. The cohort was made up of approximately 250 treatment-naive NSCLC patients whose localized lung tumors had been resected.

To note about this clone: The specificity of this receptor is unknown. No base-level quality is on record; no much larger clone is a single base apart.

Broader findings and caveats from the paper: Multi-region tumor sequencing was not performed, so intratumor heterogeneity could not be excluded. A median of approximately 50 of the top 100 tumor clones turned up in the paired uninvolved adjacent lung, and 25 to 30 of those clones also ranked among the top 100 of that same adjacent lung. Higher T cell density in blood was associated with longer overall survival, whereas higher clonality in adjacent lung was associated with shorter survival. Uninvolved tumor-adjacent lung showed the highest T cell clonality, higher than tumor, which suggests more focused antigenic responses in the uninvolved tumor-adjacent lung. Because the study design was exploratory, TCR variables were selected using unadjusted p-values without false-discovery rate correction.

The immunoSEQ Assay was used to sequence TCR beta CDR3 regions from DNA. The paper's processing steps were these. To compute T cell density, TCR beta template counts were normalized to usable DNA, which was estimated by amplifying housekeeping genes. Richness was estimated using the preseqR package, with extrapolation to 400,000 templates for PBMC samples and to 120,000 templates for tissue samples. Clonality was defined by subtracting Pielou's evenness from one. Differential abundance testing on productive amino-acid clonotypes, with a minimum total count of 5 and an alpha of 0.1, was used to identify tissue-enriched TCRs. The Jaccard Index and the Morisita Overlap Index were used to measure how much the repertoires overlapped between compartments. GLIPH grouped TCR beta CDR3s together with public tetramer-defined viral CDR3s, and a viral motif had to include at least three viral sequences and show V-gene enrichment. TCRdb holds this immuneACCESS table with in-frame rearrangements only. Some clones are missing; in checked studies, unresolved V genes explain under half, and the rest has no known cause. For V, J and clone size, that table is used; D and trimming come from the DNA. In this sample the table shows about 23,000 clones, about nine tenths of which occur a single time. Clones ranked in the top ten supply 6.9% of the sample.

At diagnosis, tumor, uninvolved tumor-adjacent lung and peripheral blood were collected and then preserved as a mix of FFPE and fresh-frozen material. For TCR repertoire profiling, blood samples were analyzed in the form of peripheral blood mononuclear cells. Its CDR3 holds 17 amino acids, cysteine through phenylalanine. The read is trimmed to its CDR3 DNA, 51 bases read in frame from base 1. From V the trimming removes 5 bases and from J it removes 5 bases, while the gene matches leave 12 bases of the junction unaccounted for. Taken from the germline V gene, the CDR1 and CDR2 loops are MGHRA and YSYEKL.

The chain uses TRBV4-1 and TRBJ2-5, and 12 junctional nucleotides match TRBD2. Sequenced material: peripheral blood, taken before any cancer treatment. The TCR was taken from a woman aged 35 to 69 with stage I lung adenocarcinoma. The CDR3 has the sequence CASSYETSGSRKETQYF. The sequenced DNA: TGCGCCAGCAGCTACGAGACTAGCGGGAGTCGTAAGGAGACCCAGTACTTC.